The text below deals with one T cell receptor beta chain. This sample was taken from a study of blood T cells in healthy people across ages. Sample-barcoded 5' priming and a J-beta primer mix drove a second PCR of about 7 to 11 cycles. Every molecule of cDNA carried a tag from a template-switch adaptor with 12 random nucleotides. In TCRdb, the 5' RACE reads were re-called with MiXCR into one record per CDR3 protein. Among 1.4 million or so distinct CDR3 sequences listed, approximately 43% were seen once. Trimming left V 4 bases short and J 9 bases short, with 13 bases between. The CDR3 has 13 residues. CDR1 SGHDN and CDR2 FVKESK come from the germline V gene.

The source material was blood. This sequence was found in a woman aged 18-30 years in good health. The chain recombines TRBV14 with TRBJ2-1, with D possibly matching TRBD1 (5 bases). CDR3 nucleotides: TGTGCCAGCAGCCGAAGAGCCAGGGCTGAGCAGTTCTTC. It is translated as CASSRRARAEQFF.